The 25 T cell receptor beta chains below were found in one sample sequenced in a study of blood T cell repertoires in COVID-19. Profiled with immunoSEQ multiplex PCR; TCRdb holds only in-frame clones, not every one. The profile shows roughly 130,000 clones, 84% of them singletons. The material sequenced was peripheral blood. These receptors were obtained from a woman younger than 45 who had recovered from COVID-19.

The rearrangement uses TRBV2 and TRBJ1-3; a possible D gene is TRBD1 (6 bases). The germline gives CDR1 SNHLY, CDR2 FYNNEI. The CDR3 is 19 amino acids. Trimming stripped 8 bases from V and 5 bases from J, with 31 bases between. The CDR3 DNA follows: TGTGCCAGCGACCGGGACCGGGCAACCTGGCCACAGGGTAGAAACACCATATATTTT. This encodes CASDRDRATWPQGRNTIYF. Using reference TRBV2 and TRBJ1-3 for the parts outside the CDR3, the full variable domain is EPEVTQTPSHQVTQMGQEVILRCVPISNHLYFYWYRQILGQKVEFLVSFYNNEISEKSEIFDDQFSVERPDGSNFTLKIRSTKLEDSAMYFCASDRDRATWPQGRNTIYFGEGSWLTVV.

The J gene is TRBJ2-1, the V gene TRBV5-4; the D is unclear. The CDR3 sequence is 14 residues long. V was cut by 3 bases and J by 4 bases, with 11 bases left in between. The V gene's germline CDR1 is SGHNT and CDR2 YYREEE (reference sequence). The CDR3 spells CASSSKKLYNEQFF. CDR3 DNA: TGTGCCAGCAGCTCCAAAAAACTTTACAATGAGCAGTTCTTC.

Here the CDR3 reads CASSADVDRDGGNIQYF. In DNA form, the CDR3 reads TGTGCCAGCAGCGCCGATGTTGACAGGGATGGTGGAAACATTCAGTACTTC. This chain connects TRBV9 to TRBJ2-4, with 7 bases lining up with TRBD1. The CDR3 covers 17 residues. Trimming at V came to 3 bases and at J to 6 bases, leaving 15 bases not matched to a gene. Germline assignment: CDR1 SGDLS and CDR2 YYNGEE.

The chain is built from TRBV29-1 and TRBJ2-7, with 8 bases aligning to TRBD1. The germline CDR1 and CDR2 sequences are SQVTM and ANQGSEA. CDR3 size: 14 residues. V lost 4 bases, J lost 0 bases, and 5 bases stayed unmatched. CDR3 region: CSVGGDRSSYEQYF. The CDR3 region has the DNA TGCAGCGTTGGAGGGGACAGGAGCTCCTACGAGCAGTACTTC.

The CDR3 nucleotides read TGCGCCAGCAGCCAAGGGTTGGGGGCGAGTGGCTACACCTTC. Translation gives CASSQGLGASGYTF. V gene TRBV4-1 combines with J gene TRBJ1-2, with D possibly TRBD1 on 6 matching bases. Trimming cost V 1 base and J 7 bases, with 13 bases left between them. Germline lookup yields CDR1 MGHRA and CDR2 YSYEKL. The CDR3 consists of 14 residues.

This clone was seen only once. The chain carries TRBV18 and TRBJ1-6, with TRBD1 as a possible D gene (5 bases). Germline CDR1 KGHSH, CDR2 LQKENI. The ends were cut back, 5 bases at V and 2 bases at J, with 13 bases in the middle. This CDR3 has 16 residues. CDR3 DNA sequence: TGTGCCAGCTCATCAGACAGAACCCCCTATAATTCACCCCTCCACTTT. Translation: CASSSDRTPYNSPLHF.

This chain uses TRBV2 with TRBJ1-1; D ambiguous. The germline V gene has CDR1 SNHLY and CDR2 FYNNEI. Deletions cut 3 bases from V and 3 bases from J, with 14 bases between. The CDR3 length is 15 residues. CDR3 DNA sequence: TGTGCCAGCAGTGATCCCCAGGAGGTTCACACTGAAGCTTTCTTT. Amino acids: CASSDPQEVHTEAFF.

The CDR3 region has the DNA TGTGCCAGTAGCCGTACTAGCGGGGATTACAATGAGCAGTTCTTC. It specifies CASSRTSGDYNEQFF. The chain recombines TRBV19 with TRBJ2-1, with 10 bases fitting TRBD2. V shed 6 bases and J 4 bases; nucleotides not matched to a gene: 6. Germline CDR1 and CDR2: LNHDA and SQIVND (reference sequence). The CDR3 consists of 15 residues. Looking up the rest from reference TRBV19 and TRBJ2-1 gives the full variable domain: DGGITQSPKYLFRKEGQNVTLSCEQNLNHDAMYWYRQDPGQGLRLIYYSQIVNDFQKGDIAEGYSVSREKKESFPLTVTSAQKNPTAFYLCASSRTSGDYNEQFFGPGTRLTVL.

The rearrangement links TRBV5-5 to TRBJ2-5; TRBD1 is a possible D gene (5 bases). V dropped 5 bases and J dropped 5 bases, with 16 bases sitting between them. Germline lookup yields CDR1 SGHKS and CDR2 YYEKEE (reference sequence). This CDR3 is built from 14 residues. The CDR3 region is CASSYGAPRETQYF. The CDR3 nucleotides are TGTGCCAGCAGTTATGGGGCCCCCCGGGAGACCCAGTACTTC.

The chain joins TRBV5-1 to TRBJ1-3; unclear D gene. CDR1 and CDR2 (germline): SGHRS, YFSETQ. V lost 7 bases to trimming and J lost 0 bases, with 14 bases between them. The CDR3 loop spans 15 amino acids. The CDR3 nucleotides read TGCGCCAGCCTCCGTAATCACTCCTCTGGAAACACCATATATTTT. Encoded protein: CASLRNHSSGNTIYF. The complete variable domain, with remaining parts taken from reference TRBV5-1 and TRBJ1-3, reads KAGVTQTPRYLIKTRGQQVTLSCSPISGHRSVSWYQQTPGQGLQFLFEYFSETQRNKGNFPGRFSGRQFSNSRSEMNVSTLELGDSALYLCASLRNHSSGNTIYFGEGSWLTVV.

This clone turned up a few times. The rearrangement joins TRBV9 to TRBJ1-2; D unresolved. Deletions cut 6 bases from V and 4 bases from J, with 13 bases between. Germline lookup yields CDR1 SGDLS and CDR2 YYNGEE. The CDR3 consists of 13 residues. CDR3 amino acids: CASNVGVGYGYTF. As DNA, the CDR3 is TGTGCCAGCAATGTCGGGGTGGGCTATGGCTACACCTTC.

The chain links TRBV19 to TRBJ2-1, with D perhaps matching TRBD1 (6 bases). This CDR3 has 17 residues. Germline CDR1 and CDR2: LNHDA and SQIVND (reference sequence). The V and J ends lost 3 bases and 4 bases respectively, with 19 bases between them. CDR3 loop: CASSIYSRDILYNEQFF. CDR3 bases: TGTGCCAGTAGTATTTATTCTCGGGACATACTTTACAATGAGCAGTTCTTC.

The chain is built from TRBV7-8 and TRBJ2-6, with D perhaps TRBD2 (5 bases). CDR1 and CDR2 (germline): SGHVS, FQNEAQ. This CDR3 spans 15 amino acids. Trimming removed 5 bases at V and 4 bases at J, with 12 bases between. In DNA, the CDR3 is TGTGCCAGCAGCGCCGGCTCGGGAGGGGCCAACGTCCTGACTTTC. Its protein product is CASSAGSGGANVLTF.

The rearrangement joins TRBV2 to TRBJ1-5; D gene uncertain. V was shortened by 4 bases and J by 5 bases, with 12 bases between the two germline ends. This CDR3 has 14 residues. Germline values: CDR1 SNHLY, CDR2 FYNNEI. CDR3: CASSVRGYDQPQHF. DNA of the CDR3: TGTGCCAGCAGTGTAAGAGGGTACGATCAGCCCCAGCATTTT.

The DNA for the CDR3 is TGTGCCAGCAGCGTAACGGGACTAGATGGGGGGGAGCTGTTTTTT. Its protein product is CASSVTGLDGGELFF. The gene calls are TRBV9 and TRBJ2-2, with 8 bases identical to TRBD2. CDR1 is SGDLS, CDR2 YYNGEE, per germline. The CDR3 consists of 15 residues. V lost 1 base to trimming and J lost 8 bases; unmatched junction nucleotides: 7.

About this clone itself: This specimen includes other DNA sequences encoding the same CDR3. The rearrangement links TRBV5-1 to TRBJ2-3; no firm D call. The germline CDR1 and CDR2 sequences are SGHRS and YFSETQ. The CDR3 length is 15 residues. V was cut by 2 bases and J by 0 bases, with 10 bases left in between. DNA of the CDR3: TGCGCCAGCAGCTTTTCGTCCGGTAGCACAGATACGCAGTATTTT. Protein product: CASSFSSGSTDTQYF.

This clone has only one observation. V usage is TRBV7-2 and J usage is TRBJ2-1; TRBD1 might be the D (6 bases). CDR1 is SGHTA, CDR2 FQGNSA, per germline. Trimming left V 1 base short and J 8 bases short, with 12 bases between. There are 14 residues in the CDR3. The CDR3 coding sequence is TGTGCCAGCAGCTTAGATGGGGGCACTTATGAGCAGTTCTTC. Residues: CASSLDGGTYEQFF.

The chain carries TRBV7-9 and TRBJ2-1; 12 bases fit TRBD2. Trimming removed 5 bases from V and 6 bases from J; junction bases left unmatched: 8. The CDR3 is made up of 16 amino acids. Germline assignment: CDR1 SEHNR and CDR2 FQNEAQ (reference sequence). In DNA, the CDR3 is TGTGCCAGCAGCCTAAGACTAGCGGGGGCCGTCAATGAGCAGTTCTTC. Its protein is CASSLRLAGAVNEQFF.

The V gene is TRBV5-8, the J gene TRBJ2-5; perhaps TRBD2 as D (5 bases). Trimming shortened V by 6 bases and J by 10 bases, and 16 bases separated the two germline ends. CDR1 is SGHTS, CDR2 YDEGEE, per germline. The CDR3 consists of 12 residues. The CDR3 loop is CASTLAWSDQYF. The CDR3 nucleotides are TGTGCCAGCACATTAGCGTGGAGTGACCAGTACTTC.

The chain joins TRBV9 to TRBJ1-3, with TRBD1 matching 9 bases. J lost 6 bases, V lost 6 bases, and 4 bases had no gene match. The germline CDR1 and CDR2 sequences are SGDLS and YYNGEE. The length of the CDR3 is 13 residues. The CDR3, as DNA: TGTGCCAGCAAGGACAGGGGATCAAACACCATATATTTT. Protein: CASKDRGSNTIYF.

This chain joins TRBV7-3 and TRBJ2-2, with TRBD1 as a possible D gene (6 bases). The CDR3 is 15 amino acids. V was cut by 5 bases and J by 5 bases, with 15 bases left in between. In germline, CDR1 is SGHTA, CDR2 FQGTGA. CDR3 loop: CASSPGWGPTGELFF. DNA for the CDR3: TGTGCCAGCAGCCCCGGCTGGGGGCCGACCGGGGAGCTGTTTTTT.

V is TRBV27 and J is TRBJ1-1; 10 bases line up with TRBD1. CDR1 and CDR2 from the germline V gene are MNHEY and SMNVEV (reference sequence). The CDR3 has 14 amino acids. Unmatched junction bases numbered 2, after V lost 5 bases and J lost 2 bases. The CDR3 nucleotides are TGTGCCAGCAGTACGACAGGGGGCAACACTGAAGCTTTCTTT. Translated, it gives CASSTTGGNTEAFF.

The chain uses TRBV19 and TRBJ1-3, with unresolved D. The CDR3 runs to 14 residues. CDR1 is LNHDA, CDR2 SQIVND, per germline (reference sequence). The ends were cut back, 10 bases at V and 0 bases at J, with 13 bases in the middle. CDR3 loop: CATSGRDSGNTIYF. The CDR3 DNA reads TGTGCCACCTCCGGGAGGGACTCTGGAAACACCATATATTTT.

This chain uses TRBV9 with TRBJ1-1; 7 bases match TRBD1. The CDR3 consists of 15 residues. V was pared by 2 bases and J by 3 bases, with 7 bases of the junction left unmatched. The V gene's germline CDR1 is SGDLS and CDR2 YYNGEE. DNA of the CDR3: TGTGCCAGCAGCGTCAGGGGGACTGCGGACACTGAAGCTTTCTTT. Translated: CASSVRGTADTEAFF.

This clone was seen once. V is TRBV2 and J is TRBJ2-1; 10 bases are a match to TRBD2. The CDR3 is 13 amino acids. The junction had 2 bases not matched to a gene; V was cut back by 8 bases and J by 4 bases. From germline, CDR1 is SNHLY and CDR2 FYNNEI. The CDR3, as DNA: TGTGCCAGCCTAGCGGGGGCTTACAATGAGCAGTTCTTC. It specifies CASLAGAYNEQFF. Full variable domain (missing parts from reference TRBV2 and TRBJ2-1): EPEVTQTPSHQVTQMGQEVILRCVPISNHLYFYWYRQILGQKVEFLVSFYNNEISEKSEIFDDQFSVERPDGSNFTLKIRSTKLEDSAMYFCASLAGAYNEQFFGPGTRLTVL.